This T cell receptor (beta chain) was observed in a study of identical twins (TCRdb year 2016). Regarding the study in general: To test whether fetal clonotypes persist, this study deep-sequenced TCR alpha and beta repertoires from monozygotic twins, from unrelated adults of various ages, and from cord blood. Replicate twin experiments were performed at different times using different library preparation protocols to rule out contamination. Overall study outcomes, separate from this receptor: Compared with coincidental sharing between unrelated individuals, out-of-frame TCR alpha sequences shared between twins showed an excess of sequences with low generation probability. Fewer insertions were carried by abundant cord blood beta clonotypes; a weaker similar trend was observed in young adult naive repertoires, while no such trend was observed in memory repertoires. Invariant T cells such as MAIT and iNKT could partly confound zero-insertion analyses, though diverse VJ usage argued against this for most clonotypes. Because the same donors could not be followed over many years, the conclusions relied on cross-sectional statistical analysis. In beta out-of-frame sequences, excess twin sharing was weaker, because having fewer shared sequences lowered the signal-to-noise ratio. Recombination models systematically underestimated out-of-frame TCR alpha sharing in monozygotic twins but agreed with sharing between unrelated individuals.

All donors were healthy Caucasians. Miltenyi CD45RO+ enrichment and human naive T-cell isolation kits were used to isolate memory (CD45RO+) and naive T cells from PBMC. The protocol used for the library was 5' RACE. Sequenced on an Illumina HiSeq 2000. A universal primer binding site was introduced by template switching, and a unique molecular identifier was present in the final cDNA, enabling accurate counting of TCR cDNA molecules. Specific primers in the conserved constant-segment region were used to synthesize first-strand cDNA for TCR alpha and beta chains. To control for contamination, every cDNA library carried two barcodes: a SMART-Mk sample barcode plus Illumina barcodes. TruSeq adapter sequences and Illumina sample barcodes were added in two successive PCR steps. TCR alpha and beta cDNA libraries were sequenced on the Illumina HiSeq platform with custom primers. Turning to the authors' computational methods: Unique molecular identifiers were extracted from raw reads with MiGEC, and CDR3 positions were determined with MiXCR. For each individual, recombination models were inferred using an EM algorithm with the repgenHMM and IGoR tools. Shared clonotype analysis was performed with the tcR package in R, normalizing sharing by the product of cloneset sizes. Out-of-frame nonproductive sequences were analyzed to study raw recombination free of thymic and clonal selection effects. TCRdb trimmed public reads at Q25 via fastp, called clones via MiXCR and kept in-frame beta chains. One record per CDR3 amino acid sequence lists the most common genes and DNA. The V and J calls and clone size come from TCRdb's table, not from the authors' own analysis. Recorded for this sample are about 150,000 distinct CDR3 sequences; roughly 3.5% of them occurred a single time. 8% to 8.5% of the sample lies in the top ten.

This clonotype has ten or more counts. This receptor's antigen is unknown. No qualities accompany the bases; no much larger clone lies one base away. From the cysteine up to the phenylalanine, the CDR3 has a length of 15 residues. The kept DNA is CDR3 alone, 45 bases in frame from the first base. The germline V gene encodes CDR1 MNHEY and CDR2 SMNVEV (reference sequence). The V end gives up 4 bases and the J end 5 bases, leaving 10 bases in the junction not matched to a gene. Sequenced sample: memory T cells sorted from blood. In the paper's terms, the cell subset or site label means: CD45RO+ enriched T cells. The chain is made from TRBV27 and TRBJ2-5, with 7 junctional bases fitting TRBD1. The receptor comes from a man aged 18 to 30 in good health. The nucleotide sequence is TGTGCCAGCAGTTCGTATGACAGGGCGGGCGAGACCCAGTACTTC. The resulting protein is CASSSYDRAGETQYF.